The clone carrying this T cell receptor delta chain has only a few counts. Its antigen remains unidentified. A far larger clone is a single base away, which makes a read error likely. This entry is derived from a study of gammadelta T cells in human blood. Study-level findings and limits: Polyclonal expansion of innate γδ T cells after birth appeared microbially driven.

V lost 3 bases and J lost 0; bases outside the gene matches: 3. Per germline, CDR1 GEAIGNYY and CDR2 EKD. This CDR3 has 18 amino acids. TCRdb redid the clone calls on the RT-PCR reads with CATT. This table has 700 to 900 delta-chain clones, approximately 33% appearing once. Sequences were obtained from Vgamma9Vdelta2 gamma-delta T cells from infant blood. The clonotype comes from a human donor. The rearrangement uses TRDV2 and TRDJ3; 11 positions agree with TRDD3. The CDR3 region is CACDALGDSSWDTRQMFF. DNA of the CDR3: TGTGCCTGTGACGCACTGGGGGATAGCTCCTGGGACACCCGACAGATGTTTTTC.